A selection of T cell receptor beta chains follows, all from one sample in a study of blood T cell repertoires in COVID-19. TCRdb's table, derived via immunoSEQ multiplex PCR, lists solely in-frame clones and lacks some. The sample contains about 280,000 clones, about 89% of which appear only once. The sample comprised peripheral blood. The receptors were gathered from a middle-aged man with acute or convalescent COVID-19. CDR3s include the opening cysteine and the closing phenylalanine or tryptophan.

j_call: TRBJ2-1; v_call: TRBV7-7; cdr3_aa: CASSLQRGPYNEQFF
j_call: TRBJ2-3; v_call: TRBV5-4; cdr3_aa: CASSLVGGGRTDTQYF
j_call: TRBJ2-2; v_call: TRBV9; cdr3_aa: CASRATDGPGELFF
j_call: TRBJ1-1; v_call: TRBV29-1; cdr3_aa: CSVDAGLPEAFF
j_call: TRBJ1-2; v_call: TRBV3-1/TRBV3-2; cdr3_aa: CASSHVGHSQGGGYTF
j_call: TRBJ2-1; v_call: TRBV5-5; cdr3_aa: CASSLSDSSSYNEQFF
j_call: TRBJ1-2; v_call: TRBV9; cdr3_aa: CASSENPGQGANGYTF
j_call: TRBJ1-1; v_call: TRBV6-1; cdr3_aa: CASSDRGFTEAFF
j_call: TRBJ2-1; v_call: TRBV12-3/TRBV12-4; cdr3_aa: CASSLGQGGQFF
j_call: TRBJ1-5; v_call: TRBV11-2; cdr3_aa: CASSLDHQGNQPQHF
j_call: TRBJ1-5; v_call: TRBV6-1; cdr3_aa: CASSETGFQPQHF
j_call: TRBJ2-3; v_call: TRBV5-6; cdr3_aa: CASSLTGANTQYF
j_call: TRBJ1-2; v_call: TRBV6-6; cdr3_aa: CASRPTGGSGGYTF
j_call: TRBJ1-1; v_call: TRBV5-4; cdr3_aa: CASSLWTERGTEAFF
j_call: TRBJ1-2; v_call: TRBV5-4; cdr3_aa: CASSLASLKEGYTF
j_call: TRBJ2-3; v_call: TRBV18; cdr3_aa: CASSPPRGGGDTQYF
j_call: TRBJ1-1; v_call: TRBV7-8; cdr3_aa: CASSFGPKNTEAFF
j_call: TRBJ2-7; v_call: TRBV6-5; cdr3_aa: CASKLGGHPSYEQYF
j_call: TRBJ1-1; v_call: TRBV29-1; cdr3_aa: CSVAMTGGSEAFF
j_call: TRBJ2-7; v_call: TRBV12-5; cdr3_aa: CASQGSNEQYF
j_call: TRBJ1-1; v_call: TRBV12-3/TRBV12-4; cdr3_aa: CASSLRGTEAFF
j_call: TRBJ1-2; v_call: TRBV18; cdr3_aa: CASSPPGVYGYTF
j_call: TRBJ1-2; v_call: TRBV12-3/TRBV12-4; cdr3_aa: CASSPGVWGYTF
j_call: TRBJ1-2; v_call: TRBV10-3; cdr3_aa: CAISQPGTGIGYTF
j_call: TRBJ1-1; v_call: TRBV6-2/TRBV6-3; cdr3_aa: CASSKSPGNTEAFF
j_call: TRBJ1-1; v_call: TRBV7-9; cdr3_aa: CASSRQGGTEAFF
j_call: TRBJ2-1; v_call: TRBV7-9; cdr3_aa: CASSLNRQGGQFF
j_call: TRBJ2-1; v_call: TRBV5-1; cdr3_aa: CASYRGRNNEQFF
j_call: TRBJ1-1; v_call: TRBV15; cdr3_aa: CATSPRGGNTEAFF
j_call: TRBJ2-2; v_call: TRBV5-1; cdr3_aa: CASSFLTDSNTGELFF
j_call: TRBJ2-1; v_call: TRBV6-2/TRBV6-3; cdr3_aa: CASSSSRLAGDRNNEQFF
j_call: TRBJ1-3; v_call: TRBV19; cdr3_aa: CASSSRWGNTIYF
j_call: TRBJ1-6; v_call: TRBV6-5; cdr3_aa: CASSLQGAASPLHF
j_call: TRBJ1-1; v_call: TRBV2; cdr3_aa: CASSERETSNTEAFF
j_call: TRBJ1-1; v_call: TRBV12-5; cdr3_aa: CASGLDRAAFF
j_call: TRBJ1-2; v_call: TRBV6-5; cdr3_aa: CASKVPHRDYGYTF
j_call: TRBJ1-2; v_call: TRBV28; cdr3_aa: CACWAADRVYGYTF
j_call: TRBJ1-1; v_call: TRBV5-1; cdr3_aa: CASSRLTGENTEAFF
j_call: TRBJ1-1; v_call: TRBV30; cdr3_aa: CAWSDRVTNTEAFF
j_call: TRBJ2-7; v_call: TRBV11-2; cdr3_aa: CASSPGLKLEQYF
j_call: TRBJ2-1; v_call: TRBV25-1; cdr3_aa: CASRRDFNNEQFF
j_call: TRBJ1-2; v_call: TRBV19; cdr3_aa: CASSPSGTGYGYTF
j_call: TRBJ1-5; v_call: TRBV5-4; cdr3_aa: CASSLGRDQPQHF
j_call: TRBJ2-3; v_call: TRBV18; cdr3_aa: CASSPLAGAQYF
j_call: TRBJ1-3; v_call: TRBV12-3/TRBV12-4; cdr3_aa: CASSLSGNTIYF